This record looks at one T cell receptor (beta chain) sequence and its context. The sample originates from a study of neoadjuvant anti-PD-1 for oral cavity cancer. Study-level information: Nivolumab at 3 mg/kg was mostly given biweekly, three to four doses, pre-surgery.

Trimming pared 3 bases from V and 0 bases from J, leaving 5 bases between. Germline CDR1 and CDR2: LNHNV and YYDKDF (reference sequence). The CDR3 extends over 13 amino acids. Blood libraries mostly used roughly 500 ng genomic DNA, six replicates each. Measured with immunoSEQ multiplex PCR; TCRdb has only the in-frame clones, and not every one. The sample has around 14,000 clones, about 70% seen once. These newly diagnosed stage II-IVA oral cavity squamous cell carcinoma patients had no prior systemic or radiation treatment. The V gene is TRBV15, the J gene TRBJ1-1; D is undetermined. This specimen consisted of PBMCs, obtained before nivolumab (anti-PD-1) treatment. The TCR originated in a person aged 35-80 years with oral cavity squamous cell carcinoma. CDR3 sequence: CATSRNVNTEAFF. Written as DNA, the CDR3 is TGTGCCACCAGCAGGAATGTGAACACTGAAGCTTTCTTT. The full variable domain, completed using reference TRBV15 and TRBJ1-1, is DAMVIQNPRYQVTQFGKPVTLSCSQTLNHNVMYWYQQKSSQAPKLLFHYYDKDFNNEADTPDNFQSRRPNTSFCFLDIRSPGLGDTAMYLCATSRNVNTEAFFGQGTRLTVV.